This T cell receptor (beta chain) emerged from a study of response to subunit inactivated influenza vaccine. The CDR3 is 15 residues long. With 1 base removed from V and 3 bases from J, the gap between germline ends came to 10 bases. Study-level findings and limits: The study's authors posited that every seasonal influenza vaccination enlists few new T cells.

In this sample, this clonotype turned up many times. As yet, its antigen is unknown. One entry per CDR3 protein results from TCRdb running MiXCR on the RT-PCR reads. The sample includes 490,000 or so distinct CDR3 sequences, roughly 8.2% of them seen just once. This chain uses TRBV12-3 or TRBV12-4 with TRBJ1-5; D gene uncertain. The TCR sequence derives from a man between 50 and 69 years old who received an inactivated influenza vaccine. The sample here was PBMCs from blood, taken about 24 months after vaccination. CDR3 in amino acids: CASSLGQAYNQPQHF. As DNA, the CDR3 is TGTGCCAGCAGTTTAGGGCAGGCGTACAATCAGCCCCAGCATTTT.